The source of this TCR beta chain is a study of blood T cell repertoires in COVID-19. CDR3 size: 14 residues. Germline CDR1 PRHDT, CDR2 FYEKMQ (reference sequence). Trimming took 10 bases from V and 3 from J; bases not matched to a gene: 7. Original handling: Reference gene primer amplification in the assay estimated nucleated cell counts. TCRdb keeps only in-frame clones here, not all; method: immunoSEQ multiplex PCR. The V and J calls and clone size were taken over from that table, and D and trimming were inferred from the DNA. Of fewer than 350,000 clones in the sample, about 85% were seen once. The chain employs TRBV13 and TRBJ1-1; 11 positions agree with TRBD1. Specimen: PBMCs or T cells enriched from blood (not recorded which). This sequence was found in a woman in her 50s who had recovered from COVID-19. The CDR3 region is CAIEGGQGDTEAFF. CDR3 coding DNA: TGTGCCATAGAGGGGGGACAGGGGGACACTGAAGCTTTCTTT.